What follows describes a single T cell receptor beta chain. Its recognized antigen is unknown. Sequenced on a NextSeq 550. The Human TCR Profiling Kit (MiLaboratory) was used to make UMI-labeled 5' RACE TRB cDNA libraries. cDNA synthesis used the entire amount of extracted RNA, and PCR amplification then used the entire amount of cDNA produced. Libraries were prepared in parallel using an identical number of PCR cycles. In the authors' own workflow: With a minimum of two reads required per UMI, MIGEC and MiXCR pulled out about 57,000 +/- 9,900 unique UMI-labeled TRB cDNA molecules from each library. On average, about 40,000 +/- 10,000 functional in-frame TRB CDR3 nucleotide clonotypes lacking stop codons were found per library. After each sample was downsampled to 5000 UMI-labeled TRB molecules, VDJtools was used to calculate diversity metrics such as normalized Shannon-Wiener and Chao1. VDJtools was used to calculate clonotype-size-weighted physicochemical properties of the central five CDR3 residues, namely interaction energy, strength, volume and Kidera factor 4. Reads reprocessed by TCRdb are summarized as one entry per CDR3 protein sequence, and DNA is absent. TCRdb's processing, not the study's, gives the V and J calls here. The table held for this sample gives 56,000 or so distinct CDR3 sequences. The top ten constitute 20% to 25% of the sample.

This specimen belongs to a study of CXCR3-negative and CXCR3-positive naive CD8 T cells (dated by TCRdb to 2018 to 2020). Study-wide context: About 135 million TRB reads were obtained in total, roughly 1.5 +/- 0.3 million reads per library. TRBV-TRBJ cluster analysis included naive subsets from roughly 5 donors and memory cells from 3 donors. Data from around 11 donors, pooled across two independent experiments, went into the diversity and physicochemical repertoire analyses.

General findings and caveats noted by the study authors: Because CXCR3 expression was partially decreased after cryopreservation, freshly isolated PBMCs were used for most assays. Within the same donor, TRBV-TRBJ usage looked similar between naive CXCR3-negative and CXCR3-positive cells, but memory cells had distinct patterns. Both naive subsets had comparably high repertoire diversity, while memory CD8+ T cells had much lower repertoire diversity. Surface CD5, linked to self-reactivity in mice, was comparable between naive subsets; TCR interaction strength was therefore also inferred from TRB CDR3 physicochemical properties.

For each CD8+ T cell subset, flow sorting was done in triplicate, and about 300,000 cells per subset went directly into RLT lysis buffer. Peripheral blood mononuclear cells were isolated from buffy coats by standard density gradient centrifugation. An RNeasy Mini Kit was used to extract total RNA from the sorted cells. The CDR3 sequence holds 15 residues, the cysteine and phenylalanine included. DNA is not recorded here. For CDR1 and CDR2, the germline V gene lists MDHEN and SYDVKM. The TCR sequence derives from a human donor in good health. Some clones in this sample may be carry-over from other donors' samples. Sequenced material: memory CD8+ T cells from blood. The cell subset or site tag for this specimen amounts to: conventional CD8+ memory T cells (TMEM), sorted as controls. This chain joins TRBV28 to TRBJ2-5; TCRdb picks TRBD2, but there is no DNA to check that call. The CDR3 in this case is CASSPGYPGGETQYF.